A single sample gave rise to the 24 T cell receptor beta chains below, sequenced in a study of cytomegalovirus exposure and HLA in healthy donors. The PCR used 60 Vbeta and 13 Jbeta primers. Clones were sequenced by immunoSEQ multiplex PCR, and TCRdb holds only the in-frame ones, with some missing. The data contain roughly 150,000 clones, roughly 84% of them singletons. Sequenced input: PBMCs. The receptor source for this set is a boy aged 2-15 years in good health and CMV-seronegative.

This clone appeared a few times. The chain has TRBV14 and TRBJ2-1; 7 bases are a match to TRBD1. Germline V CDR1 and CDR2: SGHDN, FVKESK. The V gene end was trimmed by 7 bases and the J gene end by 0 bases; junction bases not matched to a gene: 3. The CDR3 covers 14 residues. CDR3 nucleotide sequence: TGTGCCAGCACGAGGGACAGCTCCTACAATGAGCAGTTCTTC. Protein: CASTRDSSYNEQFF.

V usage is TRBV19 and J usage is TRBJ1-5; D unresolved. This CDR3 contains 13 residues. Trimming pared 5 bases from V and 3 bases from J, leaving 8 bases between. CDR1 and CDR2 (germline): LNHDA, SQIVND (reference sequence). CDR3 sequence: CASSGGDNQPQHF. The CDR3 DNA is TGTGCCAGTAGTGGCGGGGACAATCAGCCCCAGCATTTT.

This chain connects TRBV6-1 to TRBJ1-3, with a weak D call TRBD1 (5 bases). The germline V gene encodes CDR1 MNHNS and CDR2 SASEGT. The CDR3 consists of 14 residues. The V end lost 11 bases, the J end lost 2 bases, and 16 bases lay between the germline ends. The CDR3 here is CAGGRPGAGNTIYF. In DNA, the CDR3 is TGTGCCGGAGGAAGACCGGGGGCTGGAAACACCATATATTTT.

This clone has just one count. This rearrangement joins TRBV15 to TRBJ1-3; TRBD1 might be the D (6 bases). The germline CDR1 and CDR2 sequences are LNHNV and YYDKDF (reference sequence). The CDR3 loop spans 16 amino acids. Trimming removed 5 bases at V and 0 bases at J, with 14 bases between. The CDR3 here is CATSEILGGSGNTIYF. For the CDR3, the DNA is TGTGCCACCAGCGAGATTCTAGGGGGCTCTGGAAACACCATATATTTT.

The rearrangement links TRBV7-2 to TRBJ2-7; no clear D gene. The germline gives CDR1 SGHTA, CDR2 FQGNSA. This CDR3 has 14 residues. The V end was cut by 1 base, the J end by 3 bases, with 10 bases between. CDR3 nucleotide sequence: TGTGCCAGCAGCTTAGGAGGCAACGGCTACGAGCAGTACTTC. It is translated as CASSLGGNGYEQYF.

CDR3 sequence reads: CASSRRGFQETQYF. The CDR3 region has the DNA TGTGCCAGCAGTAGACGCGGGTTCCAAGAGACCCAGTACTTC. V and J are TRBV6-6 and TRBJ2-5, with TRBD2 as a possible D gene (5 bases). This CDR3 is 14 amino acids long. The V end lost 5 bases, the J end lost 1 base, and 11 bases lay between the germline ends. Per the germline V gene, CDR1 is MNHNY and CDR2 is SVGAGI (reference sequence).

A word on this clone: At one end the junction does not follow the germline gene, possibly because of a read error. The rearrangement uses TRBV7-9 and TRBJ2-6; 8 nucleotides line up with TRBD1. In germline, CDR1 is SEHNR, CDR2 FQNEAQ (reference sequence). The CDR3 extends over 18 amino acids. Here the CDR3 reads CSSSPAGTGFSGANVLTF. DNA of the CDR3: TGTTCCAGCAGCCCCGCCGGGACAGGCTTCTCTGGGGCCAACGTCCTGACTTTC. The complete variable domain, with remaining parts taken from reference TRBV7-9 and TRBJ2-6, reads DTGVSQNPRHKITKRGQNVTFRCDPISEHNRLYWYRQTLGQGPEFLTYFQNEAQLEKSRLLSDRFSAERPKGSFSTLEIQRTEQGDSAMYLCSSSPAGTGFSGANVLTFGAGSRLTVL.

V usage is TRBV5-6 and J usage is TRBJ2-4; 14 bases align to TRBD2. CDR3 length: 13 residues. In germline, CDR1 is SGHDT, CDR2 YYEEEE. Losses at the gene ends were 4 bases for V and 13 bases for J; bases not matched to a gene: 4. The chain's CDR3 is CASSGGLAGAQYF. The CDR3 DNA reads as TGTGCCAGCAGCGGGGGACTAGCGGGGGCCCAGTACTTC.

A single count supports this clone. V gene TRBV5-6 combines with J gene TRBJ1-4; possible D gene TRBD1, 6 bases. Germline V gene sequence: CDR1 SGHDT, CDR2 YYEEEE. The V gene lost 4 bases and the J gene lost 3 bases, with 10 bases spanning the gap. The CDR3 covers 14 residues. The DNA of the CDR3 is TGTGCCAGCAGCCTAGGACAGCCTAATGAAAAACTGTTTTTT. Translating it yields CASSLGQPNEKLFF.

The J gene is TRBJ1-4, the V gene TRBV6-5; 8 bases fit TRBD1. J was trimmed by 7 bases and V by 6 bases; bases with no gene match: 7. Germline V gene sequence: CDR1 MNHEY, CDR2 SVGAGI. The CDR3 runs to 14 residues. DNA for the CDR3: TGTGCCAGCAGCCTTGACAGGGGACTTGAAAAACTGTTTTTT. Its translation is CASSLDRGLEKLFF.

This clone was recorded once. The J gene is TRBJ2-7, the V gene TRBV5-5; D gene ambiguous. V lost 0 bases and J lost 5, with 3 bases in between. This CDR3 is 11 amino acids long. The V gene's germline CDR1 is SGHKS and CDR2 YYEKEE (reference sequence). As DNA, the CDR3 is TGTGCCAGCAGCTTGGCCGACGAGCAGTACTTC. Its translation: CASSLADEQYF. Looking up the rest from reference TRBV5-5 and TRBJ2-7 gives the full variable domain: DAGVTQSPTHLIKTRGQQVTLRCSPISGHKSVSWYQQVLGQGPQFIFQYYEKEERGRGNFPDRFSARQFPNYSSELNVNALLLGDSALYLCASSLADEQYFGPGTRLTVT.

J is TRBJ2-5 and V is TRBV9, with 10 bases matching TRBD2. The germline CDR1 and CDR2 sequences are SGDLS and YYNGEE. This CDR3 is built from 14 residues. The V gene end was trimmed by 4 bases and the J gene end by 4 bases; junction bases not matched to a gene: 4. The CDR3 here is CASSFSGGLETQYF. The CDR3, as DNA: TGTGCCAGCAGCTTTAGCGGGGGGTTAGAGACCCAGTACTTC.

The genes are TRBV6-5 and TRBJ1-2; D gene ambiguous. CDR1 MNHEY and CDR2 SVGAGI come from the germline V gene. This CDR3 is 13 amino acids long. V lost 2 bases and J lost 3, with 7 bases in between. CDR3 in DNA: TGTGCCAGCAGTTACGGGAGGGACTATGGCTACACCTTC. It encodes CASSYGRDYGYTF.

The chain combines TRBV27 with TRBJ1-1; D unresolved. V lost 6 bases and J lost 0, with 8 bases in between. CDR3 length: 13 amino acids. Per the germline V gene, CDR1 is MNHEY and CDR2 is SMNVEV (reference sequence). The chain's CDR3 is CASRGSMNTEAFF. CDR3 nucleotide sequence: TGTGCCAGCAGGGGCAGTATGAACACTGAAGCTTTCTTT.

This clone came up once. The chain uses TRBV4-2 and TRBJ2-3; TRBD2 matches 11 bases. The germline V gene encodes CDR1 LGHNA and CDR2 YNFKEQ. The CDR3 spans 19 residues. With V trimmed by 4 bases and J by 10 bases, 22 bases remained unmatched. CDR3 amino acids: CASSPQGMRLAGNVVAQYF. In DNA, the CDR3 is TGTGCCAGCAGCCCCCAGGGGATGAGACTAGCGGGGAACGTAGTTGCGCAGTATTTT.

The V and J genes are TRBV6-5 and TRBJ1-1; D gene ambiguous. Germline assignment: CDR1 MNHEY and CDR2 SVGAGI. The V and J ends lost 0 bases and 6 bases respectively, with 11 bases between them. The CDR3 is 14 amino acids. CDR3 nucleotide sequence: TGTGCCAGCAGTTACTCCGCCAGTCCCCCTGAAGCTTTCTTT. It is translated as CASSYSASPPEAFF.

This chain links TRBV19 with TRBJ2-3, with 8 bases that match TRBD2. The germline gives CDR1 LNHDA, CDR2 SQIVND (reference sequence). The CDR3 covers 15 residues. V lost 3 bases, J lost 2 bases, and 4 bases stayed unmatched. This CDR3 is CASSIGGALTDTQYF. The CDR3 DNA follows: TGTGCCAGTAGTATCGGGGGGGCCCTCACAGATACGCAGTATTTT.

The chain has TRBV5-1 and TRBJ2-3, with 7 bases fitting TRBD1. Trimming at V came to 4 bases and at J to 1 base, leaving 9 bases not matched to a gene. The germline CDR1 and CDR2 sequences are SGHRS and YFSETQ. The CDR3 runs 16 residues. For the CDR3, the DNA is TGCGCCAGCAGCGTCCCAGGGGGATCAGGCACAGATACGCAGTATTTT. Protein product: CASSVPGGSGTDTQYF.

Comment on this clone: The junction departs from germline at one end; a sequencing error may be responsible. The J gene is TRBJ2-1, the V gene TRBV29-1, with TRBD2 as a possible D gene (5 bases). Germline V gives CDR1 SQVTM, CDR2 ANQGSEA. The CDR3 sequence is 13 residues long. In nucleotides, the CDR3 is TGCAGCGTTGAGGAGGTATCCTACAATGAGCAGCTCTTC. The encoded protein is CSVEEVSYNEQLF.

The rearrangement uses TRBV5-6 and TRBJ2-7; D uncertain. The V end was cut by 0 bases, the J end by 5 bases, with 9 bases between. The CDR3 is made up of 13 amino acids. The V gene's germline CDR1 is SGHDT and CDR2 YYEEEE. The CDR3 spells CASSLGAIDEQYF. The CDR3, as DNA: TGTGCCAGCAGCTTGGGAGCAATCGACGAGCAGTACTTC.

The CDR3 DNA reads TGTGCCAGCAGGATGGGAGGGGCGCCGAGCGGCTACACCTTC. This sequence encodes CASRMGGAPSGYTF. The chain recombines TRBV27 with TRBJ1-2; possibly TRBD1 for D (5 bases). Germline V CDR1 and CDR2: MNHEY, SMNVEV (reference sequence). The CDR3 is 14 amino acids. Deletions cut 6 bases from V and 8 bases from J, with 19 bases between.

This clone was seen just once. The V gene is TRBV5-1, the J gene TRBJ2-1, with D hard to call. The length of the CDR3 is 15 residues. The germline V gene has CDR1 SGHRS and CDR2 YFSETQ. Trimming took off 0 bases at V and 6 bases at J, with 13 bases between the two ends. The CDR3 nucleotides are TGCGCCAGCAGCTTGGAGGTCGGGTCGACCAATGAGCAGTTCTTC. This sequence encodes CASSLEVGSTNEQFF.

V gene TRBV4-3 combines with J gene TRBJ2-5; D may be TRBD2 (5 bases). CDR1 is LGHNA and CDR2 is YSLEER in the germline V gene. Trimming removed 0 bases from V and 2 bases from J, with 10 bases in between. The CDR3 loop spans 15 amino acids. The CDR3 nucleotides read TGCGCCAGCAGCCAAGATCCTAGCAGTCAAGAGACCCAGTACTTC. Its protein is CASSQDPSSQETQYF.

The chain uses TRBV4-2 and TRBJ1-2; D call uncertain. Per germline, CDR1 LGHNA and CDR2 YNFKEQ. CDR3 length: 13 residues. V lost 8 bases, J lost 4 bases, and 14 bases lay in between. In nucleotides, the CDR3 is TGTGCCAGCGGGGAGGGCTCCTCCTATGGCTACACCTTC. Protein product: CASGEGSSYGYTF.